The rows below give T cell receptor beta chains drawn from one sample of a study of CD8 T cells in Susac syndrome. TCRdb used MiXCR to reprocess the immunoSEQ multiplex PCR reads, holding one entry per CDR3 protein. Here the sample spans tens of thousands of distinct CDR3 sequences, 90% to 95% being singletons. Sample: CD8+ T cells from PBMCs. The source of these receptors is a human donor with Susac syndrome. Each CDR3 is given with its conserved first and last residue. D genes are given only for firm matches. Only part of the rows carry a size: once, few, many, or a class if the clone is expanded.

TRBJ2-2	TRBD1	once	TRBV24-1	CATSDSRTGLGGELFF
TRBJ2-2	-	-	TRBV6-4	CASSDSENTGELFF
TRBJ2-5	-	-	TRBV28	CASSFPVGTETQYF
TRBJ2-5	TRBD2	-	TRBV5-1	CASSMGLAGAEYQETQYF
TRBJ2-5	-	-	TRBV29-1	CSVDPRGGAQETQYF
TRBJ2-3	-	-	TRBV24-1	CATSSLLDGTDTQYF
TRBJ1-1	-	once	TRBV18	CASSLRDGNTEAFF
TRBJ1-6	-	once	TRBV19	CASSPAGDGLDSPLHF
TRBJ1-5	-	once	TRBV6-5	CASRLTDSNQPQHF
TRBJ2-3	TRBD2	-	TRBV28	CASSGLERRTDTQYF
TRBJ2-7	-	-	TRBV5-1	CASSLLSAAGPYEQYF
TRBJ1-3	-	-	TRBV12-3/TRBV12-4	CASSSLGEGGHTIYF
TRBJ2-1	-	-	TRBV30	CAWSQGRSYNEQFF
TRBJ2-4	-	-	TRBV27	CASSSRGIQYF
TRBJ2-3	TRBD1	-	TRBV29-1	CSVESDRGRTDTQYF
TRBJ1-2	TRBD1	-	TRBV5-6	CASSWSAGTGYYGYTF
TRBJ2-2	-	once	TRBV6-2/TRBV6-3	CASENTGELFF
TRBJ2-1	TRBD2	-	TRBV27	CASSRRLAGASSYNEQFF